This TCR beta chain was sequenced for a study of T cell repertoires in cytomegalovirus infection. The study, taken as a whole, reports: Dominating the ex vivo response were TCR beta clonotypes that were CMV-specific and HLA-C-restricted.

This clonotype was detected only once. Its antigen is as yet unknown. TCRdb re-derived calls from the reads in MiXCR, one entry per CDR3 protein. The table shows about 130,000 distinct CDR3 sequences, with roughly 32% occurring only once. V lost 4 bases and J lost 0, with 7 bases in between. Per the germline V gene, CDR1 is MNHNS and CDR2 is SASEGT. CDR3 size: 14 residues. The receptor was isolated from a human donor in good health (CMV status not recorded). Some clones in this sample may be carry-over from other donors' samples. The V and J genes are TRBV6-1 and TRBJ1-5, with D unresolved. The specimen comprised CD8+ T cells from cultured PBMCs, sampled from culture after CMV antigen stimulation. The CDR3 spells CASSVAYSNQPQHF. The CDR3 DNA reads TGTGCCAGCAGTGTTGCTTATAGCAATCAGCCCCAGCATTTT.